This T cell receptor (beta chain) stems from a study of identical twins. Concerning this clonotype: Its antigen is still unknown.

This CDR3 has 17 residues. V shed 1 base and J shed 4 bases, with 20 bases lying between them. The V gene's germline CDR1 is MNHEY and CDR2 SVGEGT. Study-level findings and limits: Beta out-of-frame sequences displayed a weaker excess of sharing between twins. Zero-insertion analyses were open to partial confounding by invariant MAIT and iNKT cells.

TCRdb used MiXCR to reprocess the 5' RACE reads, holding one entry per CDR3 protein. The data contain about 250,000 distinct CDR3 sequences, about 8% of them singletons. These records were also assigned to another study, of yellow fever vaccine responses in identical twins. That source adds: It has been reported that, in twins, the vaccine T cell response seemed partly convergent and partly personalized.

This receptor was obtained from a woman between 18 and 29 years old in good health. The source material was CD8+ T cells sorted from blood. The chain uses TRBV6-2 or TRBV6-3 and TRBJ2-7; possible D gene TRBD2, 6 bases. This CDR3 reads CASSYFDGGTSFYEQYF. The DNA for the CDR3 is TGTGCCAGCAGTTACTTTGACGGCGGGACGAGTTTTTACGAGCAGTACTTC.